Listed here is a single T cell receptor beta chain. Its cognate antigen has yet to be identified. No much larger clone is present one base from it, and per-base qualities are unavailable. TCRbeta CDR3 regions were amplified from genomic DNA by means of the immunoSEQ Assay, a bias-controlled multiplex PCR. Per the authors' processing: Within the assay, amplification of reference gene primers was used to estimate how many nucleated cells each sample contained. To quantify the absolute abundance of each unique TCRbeta CDR3 rearrangement, sequence reads were collapsed and filtered. For each sample, productive Simpson clonality was calculated by taking the square root of Simpson's diversity index across productive rearrangements. What TCRdb holds here is the immuneACCESS table cut down to in-frame rearrangements. Part of the clones is not present; checked against another copy, under half of the missing clones reflect an unresolved V gene, and the others are unexplained. V, J and clone size are taken as reported in that table, and D and trimming were inferred from the DNA itself. This sample is represented by 150,000 to 200,000 clones; roughly four fifths of them were singletons. The ten largest account for roughly 10% of the sample.

The data were obtained in a study of blood T cell repertoires in COVID-19 (TCRdb year 2020). Concerning the study at large: Collaborator samples came from the United States, Italy and Spain and covered acute and convalescent phases of COVID-19. Sample metadata almost always included a de-identified subject ID, COVID-19 status, age in years and sex. Where available, HLA class I and class II types were taken from metadata supplied by the sample provider and were not determined by assay-based typing. The repertoires were made available in a free public database intended to serve as a resource for research on the immune response to SARS-CoV-2. The samples were drawn from the first 160 participants of the ongoing ImmuneRACE study and from more than 1,000 subjects provided by 6 global collaborators. The material from the prospective study consisted of cDNA or gDNA derived from T cells, B-cell-depleted T cells, or PBMCs. Subjects who had been exposed to COVID-19, were actively infected with it, or had recovered from it provided the deeply sampled blood TCRbeta repertoires that made up the dataset. Overall study results and their limits: The amount of clinical and demographic metadata varied by source and participant and was provided uncurated.

CDR1 and CDR2 are read off the germline V gene (reference sequence) as MNHEY and SMNVEV. Including the terminal cysteine and phenylalanine, the CDR3 comprises 14 residues. Only the CDR3 portion is preserved as DNA: 42 bases, with reading frame beginning at the first base. Here V drops 11 bases and J drops 2 bases, and the junction holds 10 bases not matched to any gene. Whole blood was collected in K2EDTA tubes by collaborating institutions according to the institutions' own protocols. For TCRbeta analysis, collaborators shipped samples as frozen whole blood, isolated PBMCs, or DNA extracted from either of those sample types.

Sequencing input: peripheral blood. The receptor comes from a human donor in a cohort sampled during active COVID-19. This receptor chain uses TRBV27 and TRBJ2-5, and 8 bases in between align with TRBD2. The DNA is as follows: TGTGCCCGGATGCGGGGGGCACCGCAAGAGACCCAGTACTTC. Its protein is CARMRGAPQETQYF.